Shown below are 20 T cell receptor beta chains from a single sample sequenced in a study of response to subunit inactivated influenza vaccine. TCRdb reprocessed the RT-PCR reads with MiXCR, giving one entry per CDR3 protein. The data contain some 800,000 distinct CDR3 sequences, around 20% of them singletons. The specimen was PBMCs from blood, collected about 5 days after vaccination. Receptors were obtained from a man in his forties or fifties who received an inactivated influenza vaccine.

This rearrangement joins TRBV30 to TRBJ2-1; the match to TRBD1 covers 9 bases. Germline CDR1 reads GTSNPN; CDR2 reads SVGIG (reference sequence). The length of the CDR3 is 14 residues. V shed 6 bases and J 9 bases; nucleotides not matched to a gene: 12. The CDR3 DNA reads as TGTGCCTGCGCCAGGGACAGGGATATGGTTGAGCAGTTCTTC. It is translated as CACARDRDMVEQFF.

The chain uses TRBV12-3 or TRBV12-4 and TRBJ2-3, with 7 bases that match TRBD1. The CDR3 consists of 15 residues. The junction had 3 bases not matched to a gene; V was cut back by 3 bases and J by 0 bases. The CDR3 sequence is CASSLTGPSTDTQYF. The DNA of the CDR3 is TGTGCCAGCAGTTTGACAGGGCCGAGCACAGATACGCAGTATTTT.

The rearrangement uses TRBV7-9 and TRBJ2-1; TRBD2 is a possible D gene (5 bases). Germline V gives CDR1 SEHNR, CDR2 FQNEAQ (reference sequence). V was cut by 8 bases and J by 9 bases, with 8 bases left in between. This CDR3 region has 10 residues. This CDR3 reads CASEGGEQFF. The DNA of the CDR3 is TGTGCCAGCGAGGGTGGTGAGCAGTTCTTC.

The rearrangement joins TRBV4-3 to TRBJ1-5; TRBD1 is a possible D gene (6 bases). V was clipped by 0 bases and J by 7 bases, with 19 bases between them. The CDR3 runs 17 residues. Germline V gives CDR1 LGHNA, CDR2 YSLEER. CDR3 region: CASSQDVNREVGQPQHF. DNA for the CDR3: TGCGCCAGCAGCCAAGATGTTAACAGGGAGGTAGGGCAGCCCCAGCATTTT.

This clonotype was counted a few times. The chain links TRBV29-1 to TRBJ1-1; TRBD1 might be the D (5 bases). The CDR3 sequence is 15 residues long. Germline V CDR1 and CDR2: SQVTM, ANQGSEA. Trimming removed 6 bases at V and 0 bases at J, with 17 bases between. The CDR3 spells CSVSSYRNMNTEAFF. For the CDR3, the DNA is TGCAGCGTGTCGAGTTACAGGAACATGAACACTGAAGCTTTCTTT.

This clonotype came up a few times. The chain links TRBV24-1 to TRBJ2-1; D may correspond to TRBD1 or TRBD2 (5 bases each). CDR1 KGHDR and CDR2 SFDVKD come from the germline V gene. CDR3 size: 15 residues. Trimming took 4 bases from V and 0 from J, leaving 9 bases between them. CDR3 DNA: TGTGCCACCAGTGAGTGGGGGAGCTCCTACAATGAGCAGTTCTTC. Translation: CATSEWGSSYNEQFF.

The gene calls are TRBV2 and TRBJ2-6, with 7 bases matching TRBD2. The CDR3 is 14 amino acids. Germline V gives CDR1 SNHLY, CDR2 FYNNEI. After removal of 7 bases from V and 1 base from J, the junction contained 1 base not matched to a gene. CDR3 loop: CASNGRSGANVLTF. The CDR3 nucleotides read TGTGCCAGCAACGGGAGGTCTGGGGCCAACGTCCTGACTTTC.

This clonotype appeared a few times. The chain employs TRBV30 and TRBJ1-2; TRBD1 matches 9 bases. Germline lookup yields CDR1 GTSNPN and CDR2 SVGIG (reference sequence). CDR3 size: 12 residues. Germline trimming cut 3 bases from V and 10 bases from J; bases unmatched to any gene: 6. The CDR3 DNA is TGTGCCTGGAGGACAGGACAGGGGATCTACACCTTC. Translation gives CAWRTGQGIYTF. Full variable domain (outside the CDR3, taken from reference TRBV30 and TRBJ1-2): SQTIHQWPATLVQPVGSPLSLECTVEGTSNPNLYWYRQAAGRGLQLLFYSVGIGQISSEVPQNLSASRPQDRQFILSSKKLLLSDSGFYLCAWRTGQGIYTFGSGTRLTVV.

This clonotype has only a few counts. The V call is TRBV12-3 or TRBV12-4, the J call TRBJ2-3, with D possibly matching TRBD2 (5 bases). The CDR3 totals 16 residues. V gave up 2 bases and J gave up 0 bases, with 12 bases separating them. As DNA, the CDR3 is TGTGCCAGCAGTTTACGAGGGTCTGATAGCACAGATACGCAGTATTTT. This sequence encodes CASSLRGSDSTDTQYF.

This sequence joins TRBV5-1 and TRBJ2-2; D is uncertain. The CDR3 is made up of 15 amino acids. Looked up from germline, CDR1 is SGHRS and CDR2 is YFSETQ. V shed 4 bases and J shed 6 bases, with 16 bases lying between them. The CDR3: CASSPTGPGAGELFF. The CDR3, as DNA: TGCGCCAGCAGCCCCACCGGGCCAGGCGCCGGGGAGCTGTTTTTT.

The V and J genes are TRBV4-3 and TRBJ2-2; TRBD1 aligns across 8 bases. Germline assignment: CDR1 LGHNA and CDR2 YSLEER. Unmatched junction bases numbered 8, after V lost 1 base and J lost 4 bases. The CDR3 is 17 residues long. CDR3: CASSQAWDRSRTGELFF. The CDR3, as DNA: TGCGCCAGCAGCCAAGCCTGGGACAGGAGCCGCACCGGGGAGCTGTTTTTT.

This clonotype was seen only a few times. The V call is TRBV4-1, the J call TRBJ2-1; TRBD1 matches 7 bases. The junction had 6 bases not matched to a gene; V was cut back by 4 bases and J by 3 bases. CDR1 MGHRA and CDR2 YSYEKL come from the germline V gene. The CDR3 totals 15 residues. The CDR3 bases are TGCGCCAGCAGCCCTTGGGGACAGCACTACAATGAGCAGTTCTTC. This encodes CASSPWGQHYNEQFF.

This clonotype showed up just a few times. The J gene is TRBJ2-1, the V gene TRBV12-3 or TRBV12-4; TRBD2 agrees at 7 bases. This CDR3 has 16 residues. V was pared by 7 bases and J by 0 bases, with 9 bases of the junction left unmatched. As DNA, the CDR3 is TGTGCCAGCATTGTGAGCGGGATCGGCTCCTACAATGAGCAGTTCTTC. Amino acids: CASIVSGIGSYNEQFF.

This clonotype appeared a few times. This rearrangement joins TRBV9 to TRBJ2-1; 7 bases align to TRBD1. CDR1 and CDR2 (germline): SGDLS, YYNGEE. The ends lost 3 bases at V and 8 bases at J; junction bases unmatched: 8. The CDR3 runs to 14 residues. The CDR3 sequence is CASSGQGGRDEQFF. The CDR3 DNA sequence: TGTGCCAGCAGCGGACAGGGCGGTAGGGATGAGCAGTTCTTC. Full variable domain (remainder filled in from reference TRBV9 and TRBJ2-1): DSGVTQTPKHLITATGQRVTLRCSPRSGDLSVYWYQQSLDQGLQFLIQYYNGEERAKGNILERFSAQQFPDLHSELNLSSLELGDSALYFCASSGQGGRDEQFFGPGTRLTVL.

The CDR3 spells CASSQSWTGRDTQYF. CDR3 coding DNA: TGTGCCAGCAGCCAGTCCTGGACAGGGAGGGATACGCAGTATTTT. The chain carries TRBV7-3 and TRBJ2-3; 8 bases fit TRBD1. Germline V lookup: CDR1 SGHTA, CDR2 FQGTGA. There are 15 residues in the CDR3. After removal of 5 bases from V and 6 bases from J, the junction contained 10 bases not matched to a gene.

This clonotype was observed many times. The rearrangement uses TRBV28 and TRBJ2-3; D perhaps matches TRBD2 (6 bases). The length of the CDR3 is 15 residues. V shed 4 bases and J shed 3 bases, with 14 bases lying between them. Germline V gives CDR1 MDHEN, CDR2 SYDVKM. CDR3 DNA: TGTGCCAGCAGTTCTGACCTCGGGAGAACAGATACGCAGTATTTT. Translated, it gives CASSSDLGRTDTQYF.

The chain is built from TRBV6-1 and TRBJ2-1; 11 bases fit TRBD2. CDR1 and CDR2 (germline): MNHNS, SASEGT. The length of the CDR3 is 14 residues. Losses at the gene ends were 10 bases for V and 7 bases for J; bases not matched to a gene: 9. CDR3 sequence reads: CATNSGGAVNEQFF. Written as DNA, the CDR3 is TGTGCCACAAATAGCGGGGGGGCGGTAAATGAGCAGTTCTTC.

J is TRBJ1-1 and V is TRBV5-1, with TRBD1 matching 10 bases. CDR3 length: 14 residues. V was pared by 0 bases and J by 9 bases, with 5 bases of the junction left unmatched. The germline V gene encodes CDR1 SGHRS and CDR2 YFSETQ. CDR3 DNA: TGCGCCAGCAGCTTGGGACAGGGGGCTTCGAAAGCTTTCTTT. This codes for CASSLGQGASKAFF.

This chain connects TRBV20-1 to TRBJ2-1; D is perhaps TRBD1 (6 bases). Germline CDR1 and CDR2: DFQATT and SNEGSKA (reference sequence). The length of the CDR3 is 16 residues. Trimming left V 4 bases short and J 4 bases short, with 20 bases between. The CDR3 nucleotides are TGCAGTGCTACCGACTACAGGGAAATCTCGTACAATGAGCAGTTCTTC. Translation gives CSATDYREISYNEQFF.

This clonotype was detected a few times. This chain uses TRBV10-2 with TRBJ2-3; 14 nucleotides match TRBD2. This CDR3 is built from 16 residues. Germline CDR1 reads WSHSY; CDR2 reads SAAADI. The V segment lost 6 bases and the J segment 6 bases; nucleotides outside the gene matches: 8. The CDR3 here is CASSNGLAGGLDTQYF. The DNA of the CDR3 is TGCGCCAGCAGCAACGGACTAGCGGGGGGACTGGATACGCAGTATTTT.